The clone carrying this T cell receptor beta chain was seen repeatedly, ten times or more. Its antigen remains unidentified. This sample was included in a study of T-cell reconstitution after alpha-beta-depleted transplantation in children. Regarding the study as a whole: About two months after transplant, alpha-beta T cells reportedly came from several hundred expanded graft clones.

A TCRbeta library incorporating unique molecular identifiers was prepared. TCRdb processed the PCR reads anew with MiXCR; each CDR3 protein has one entry. The data show hundreds of thousands of distinct CDR3 sequences, around 13% seen once. The sequence derives from a girl between 2 and 10 years old with congenital amegakaryocytic thrombocytopenia, due to receive a stem cell transplant. This specimen was PBMCs, taken before TCRalphabeta/CD19-depleted stem cell transplant.

The CDR3 DNA reads as TGTGCCAGCAACCAACAAGCAGATACGCAGTATTTT. Amino acid sequence: CASNQQADTQYF. This sequence joins TRBV12-3 or TRBV12-4 and TRBJ2-3, with D uncertain. The CDR3 spans 12 residues. V was trimmed by 7 bases and J by 4 bases, leaving 9 bases between them.